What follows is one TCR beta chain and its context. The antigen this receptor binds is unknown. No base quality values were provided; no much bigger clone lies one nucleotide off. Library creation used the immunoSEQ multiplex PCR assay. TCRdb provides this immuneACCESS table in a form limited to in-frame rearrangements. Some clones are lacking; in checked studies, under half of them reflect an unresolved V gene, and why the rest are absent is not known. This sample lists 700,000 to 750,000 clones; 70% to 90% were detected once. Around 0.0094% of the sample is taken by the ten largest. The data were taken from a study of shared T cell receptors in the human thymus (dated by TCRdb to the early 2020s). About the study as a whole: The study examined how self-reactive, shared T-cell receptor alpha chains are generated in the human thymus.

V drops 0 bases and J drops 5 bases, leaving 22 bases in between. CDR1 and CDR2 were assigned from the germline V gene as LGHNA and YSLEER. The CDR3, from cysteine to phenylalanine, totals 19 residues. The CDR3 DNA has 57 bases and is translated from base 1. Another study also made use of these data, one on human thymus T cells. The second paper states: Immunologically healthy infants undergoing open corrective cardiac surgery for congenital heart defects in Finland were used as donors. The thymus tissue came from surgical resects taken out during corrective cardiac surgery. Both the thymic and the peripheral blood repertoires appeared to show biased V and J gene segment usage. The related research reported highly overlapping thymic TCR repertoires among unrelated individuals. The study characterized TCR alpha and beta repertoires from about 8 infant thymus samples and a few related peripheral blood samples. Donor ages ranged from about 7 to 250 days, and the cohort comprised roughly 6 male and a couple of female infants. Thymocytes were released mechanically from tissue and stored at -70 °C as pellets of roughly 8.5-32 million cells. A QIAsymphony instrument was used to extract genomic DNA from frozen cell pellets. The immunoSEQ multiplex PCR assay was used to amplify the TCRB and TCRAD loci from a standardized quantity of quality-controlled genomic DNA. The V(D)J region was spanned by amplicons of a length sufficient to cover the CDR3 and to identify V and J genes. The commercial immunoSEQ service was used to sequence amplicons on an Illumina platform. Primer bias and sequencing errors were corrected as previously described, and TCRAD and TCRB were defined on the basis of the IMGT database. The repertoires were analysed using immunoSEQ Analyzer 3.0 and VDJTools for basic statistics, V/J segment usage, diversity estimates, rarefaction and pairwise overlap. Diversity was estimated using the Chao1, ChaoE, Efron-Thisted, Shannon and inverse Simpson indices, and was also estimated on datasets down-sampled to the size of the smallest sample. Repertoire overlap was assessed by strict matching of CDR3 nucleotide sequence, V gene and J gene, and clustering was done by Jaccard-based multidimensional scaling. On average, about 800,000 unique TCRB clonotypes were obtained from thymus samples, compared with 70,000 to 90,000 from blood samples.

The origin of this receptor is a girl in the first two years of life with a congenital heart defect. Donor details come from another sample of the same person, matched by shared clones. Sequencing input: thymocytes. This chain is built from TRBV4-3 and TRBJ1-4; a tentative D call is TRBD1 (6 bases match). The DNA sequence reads TGCGCCAGCAGCCAAGAACAGGGCGAGGGCTTTAGGGGCAATGAAAAACTGTTTTTT. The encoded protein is CASSQEQGEGFRGNEKLFF.